The clone carrying this TCR beta chain was counted a few times. Its antigen is unknown. V was clipped by 3 bases and J by 2 bases; unmatched bases: 2. The germline V gene encodes CDR1 SGHRS and CDR2 YFSETQ. The CDR3 covers 15 residues. This entry is derived from a study of cytomegalovirus exposure and HLA in healthy donors. Study-level results: Across donors, most TCRs were seen rarely, yet some public ones were widespread. In a later analysis, TCR beta V- and J-gene trimming was associated with a missense DCLRE1C variant.

Primers for the PCR totalled 60 Vbeta and 13 Jbeta. Sequencing used immunoSEQ multiplex PCR; TCRdb keeps in-frame clones, though not all of them. The sample holds about 160,000 clones, approximately 78% seen once. This chain links TRBV5-1 with TRBJ2-6, with 7 positions matching TRBD1. Material: PBMCs. The source is a woman aged 25 to 39 in good health and CMV-seropositive. CDR3 amino acids: CASSWGQPGANVLTF. CDR3 DNA sequence: TGCGCCAGCAGCTGGGGACAGCCTGGGGCCAACGTCCTGACTTTC.